This is a list of T cell receptor beta chains from one sample in a study of blood T cell repertoires in COVID-19. Produced via immunoSEQ multiplex PCR; TCRdb's table is partial and in-frame only. The data show roughly 120,000 clones, 85% to 90% seen once. Sequenced: peripheral blood. These receptors originate from a man aged 70 or older who had recovered from COVID-19. The CDR3 runs from the conserved cysteine through the conserved F or W. The D gene is left open where the match is weak. A clone size is listed for some rows: how often the clone was seen (once, few, many), or a class if it is expanded.

j_call | d_call | cdr3_length | v_call | clone_size | cdr3_aa | cdr3_nt
TRBJ2-1 | TRBD2 | 15 | TRBV11-2 | - | CASSLVPSGSGEQFF | TGTGCCAGCAGCTTAGTACCTAGCGGGAGTGGTGAGCAGTTCTTC
TRBJ2-5 | TRBD2 | 15 | TRBV5-1 | - | CASSYGAGEGETQYF | TGCGCCAGCAGTTACGGAGCGGGGGAGGGAGAGACCCAGTACTTC
TRBJ1-1 | TRBD1 | 14 | TRBV10-3 | - | CAISGTGGRAEAFF | TGTGCCATCAGTGGGACAGGGGGCCGGGCTGAAGCTTTCTTT
TRBJ2-5 | TRBD2 | 16 | TRBV6-6 | few | CASSKGLAAYQETQYF | TGTGCCAGCAGTAAGGGACTAGCGGCGTACCAAGAGACCCAGTACTTC
TRBJ1-1 | - | 13 | TRBV4-2 | - | CASSQEGGTEAFF | TGTGCCAGCAGCCAAGAAGGGGGCACTGAAGCTTTCTTT
TRBJ1-4 | TRBD1 | 13 | TRBV28 | once | CASRGQGAEKLFF | TGTGCCAGCAGGGGACAGGGGGCGGAAAAACTGTTTTTT
TRBJ2-2 | - | 14 | TRBV3-1/TRBV3-2 | - | CASSNGQNTGELFF | TGTGCCAGCAGCAACGGACAGAACACCGGGGAGCTGTTTTTT
TRBJ2-1 | - | 17 | TRBV28 | - | CASSPLDYLAENNEQFF | TGTGCCAGCAGTCCATTAGACTACCTGGCCGAGAACAATGAGCAGTTCTTC
TRBJ1-1 | - | 17 | TRBV3-1/TRBV3-2 | - | CASSQGRGSRKDTEAFF | TGTGCCAGCAGCCAAGGGAGAGGGTCCCGGAAGGACACTGAAGCTTTCTTT
TRBJ2-7 | TRBD2 | 17 | TRBV7-9 | - | CASSLGLAGGRSYEQYF | TGTGCCAGCAGCCTTGGGCTAGCGGGGGGCCGCTCCTACGAGCAGTACTTC
TRBJ2-1 | - | 14 | TRBV4-2 | - | CASSSRGTNNEQFF | TGTGCCAGCAGCAGCCGCGGGACCAACAATGAGCAGTTCTTC
TRBJ1-2 | - | 14 | TRBV19 | - | CASSAPGWDYGYTF | TGTGCCAGTAGTGCCCCGGGGTGGGACTATGGCTACACCTTC
TRBJ1-5 | - | 12 | TRBV7-8 | - | CASCGWGPPQHF | TGTGCCAGTTGCGGGTGGGGTCCACCCCAGCATTTT
TRBJ2-3 | - | 13 | TRBV20-1 | - | CSASNVGTDTQYF | TGCAGTGCTAGTAACGTCGGGACAGATACGCAGTATTTT
TRBJ1-2 | TRBD1 | 15 | TRBV6-5 | - | CASTIDRGGARGYTF | TGTGCCAGTACCATTGACAGGGGAGGTGCGAGGGGCTACACCTTC
TRBJ1-2 | - | 13 | TRBV28 | once | CASTGPPNYGYTF | TGTGCCAGCACAGGGCCCCCTAACTATGGCTACACCTTC
TRBJ1-5 | - | 16 | TRBV20-1 | few | CSASSSGRGAHQPQHF | TGCAGTGCTAGTAGTTCGGGGAGGGGGGCCCATCAGCCCCAGCATTTT
TRBJ2-2 | - | 14 | TRBV4-3 | few | CASSQESGTGELFF | TGCGCCAGCAGCCAAGAGTCGGGCACCGGGGAGCTGTTTTTT
TRBJ2-1 | - | 17 | TRBV27 | once | CASSLYPLIAEGNEQFF | TGTGCCAGCAGTTTATACCCCTTGATAGCGGAGGGCAATGAGCAGTTCTTC
TRBJ2-7 | TRBD2 | 15 | TRBV5-1 | - | CASSLTSGSIYEQYF | TGCGCCAGCAGCTTGACTAGCGGGTCTATCTACGAGCAGTACTTC
TRBJ2-3 | TRBD2 | 18 | TRBV28 | - | CASSSRWTSGYLTDTQYF | TGTGCCAGCAGTTCCCGATGGACTAGCGGGTATCTCACAGATACGCAGTATTTT
TRBJ1-3 | - | 16 | TRBV10-3 | - | CAISDYSAGSGNTIYF | TGTGCCATCAGTGATTACAGTGCTGGTTCTGGAAACACCATATATTTT
TRBJ2-5 | - | 17 | TRBV21-1 | - | CASTEVKRQGAGETQYF | TGTGCCAGCACCGAAGTGAAGCGACAGGGGGCAGGAGAGACCCAGTACTTC
TRBJ2-3 | TRBD2 | 14 | TRBV30 | - | CAWGTSREKDTQYF | TGTGCCTGGGGGACTAGCCGGGAAAAGGATACGCAGTATTTT
TRBJ2-5 | TRBD2 | 18 | TRBV24-1 | few | CATSDALAGGPLKETQYF | TGTGCCACCAGTGACGCACTAGCGGGAGGCCCCCTTAAAGAGACCCAGTACTTC
TRBJ2-5 | - | 14 | TRBV11-2 | - | CASSSTEFRETQYF | TGTGCCAGCAGCTCGACAGAGTTCAGGGAGACCCAGTACTTC
TRBJ2-2 | - | 16 | TRBV28 | - | CASTALGLPRTGELFF | TGTGCCAGCACCGCCCTGGGACTGCCGCGCACCGGGGAGCTGTTTTTT
TRBJ2-2 | - | 12 | TRBV19 | - | CASSSYTGELFF | TGTGCCAGTAGTTCATACACCGGGGAGCTGTTTTTT
TRBJ1-1 | - | 13 | TRBV6-2/TRBV6-3 | - | CASSGQGKTEAFF | TGTGCCAGCAGCGGGCAGGGTAAAACTGAAGCTTTCTTT
TRBJ2-1 | - | 13 | TRBV3-1/TRBV3-2 | - | CASSQEQRASRFF | TGTGCCAGCAGCCAAGAGCAGAGGGCTAGCCGGTTCTTC
TRBJ1-6 | - | 14 | TRBV2 | - | CASERTVRNSPLHF | TGTGCCAGCGAGAGGACAGTCAGGAATTCACCCCTCCACTTT
TRBJ2-2 | TRBD2 | 19 | TRBV7-6 | - | CASSALGLAGGWRTGELFF | TGTGCCAGCAGCGCCCTAGGACTAGCGGGAGGGTGGAGGACCGGGGAGCTGTTTTTT
TRBJ2-5 | - | 16 | TRBV7-2 | - | CASSLRGNRGGETQYF | TGTGCCAGCAGCTTACGGGGAAACCGAGGGGGAGAGACCCAGTACTTC
TRBJ2-1 | TRBD1 | 13 | TRBV6-5 | - | CASSPQGYNEQFF | TGTGCCAGCAGTCCACAGGGGTACAATGAGCAGTTCTTC
TRBJ1-1 | - | 13 | TRBV4-3 | - | CASSQSRNTEAFF | TGCGCCAGCAGCCAGTCCAGGAACACTGAAGCTTTCTTT
TRBJ1-3 | - | 12 | TRBV19 | once | CASSTLGGTIYF | TGTGCCAGTAGTACCCTAGGTGGCACCATATATTTT